These 24 T cell receptor beta chains were all obtained from the same sample, sequenced in a study of human T cells and chemical hapten exposure. Time point defined: patch test 1, 2 weeks after DPC sensitization. Noted treatment: therapeutic diphenylcyclopropenone sensitization with weekly scalp DPC. TCRdb independently ran MiXCR on the RACE reads; one entry per CDR3 protein. Found here are approximately 350,000 distinct CDR3 sequences, 5.5% to 8% of them singletons; the top ten hold around 8.4%. Sequenced here: whole blood, sampled in connection with sensitization to the hapten diphenylcyclopropenone (DPC). These receptors came from a woman younger than 30 with alopecia areata. Some clones in this sample may be carry-over from other donors' samples.

Ten or more counts support this clonotype. The chain uses TRBV7-9 and TRBJ2-3; no firm D call. The length of the CDR3 is 14 residues. The germline CDR1 and CDR2 sequences are SEHNR and FQNEAQ (reference sequence). Trimming removed 0 bases at V and 2 bases at J, with 6 bases between. The CDR3 region has the DNA TGTGCCAGCAGCTTAGCGCAGTACACAGATACGCAGTATTTT. Translating it yields CASSLAQYTDTQYF. Complete variable domain (other parts from reference TRBV7-9 and TRBJ2-3): DTGVSQNPRHKITKRGQNVTFRCDPISEHNRLYWYRQTLGQGPEFLTYFQNEAQLEKSRLLSDRFSAERPKGSFSTLEIQRTEQGDSAMYLCASSLAQYTDTQYFGPGTRLTVL.

At least ten counts were recorded for this clonotype. This chain connects TRBV9 to TRBJ2-7, with 9 bases lining up with TRBD1. CDR1 SGDLS and CDR2 YYNGEE come from the germline V gene. This CDR3 contains 15 residues. The V gene end was trimmed by 3 bases and the J gene end by 5 bases; junction bases not matched to a gene: 9. Here the CDR3 DNA reads TGTGCCAGCAGCGCCCGGGGACAGGGTACAAACGAGCAGTACTTC. Amino acid sequence: CASSARGQGTNEQYF.

CDR3 region: CASSYVGGTGANVLTF. As DNA, the CDR3 is TGTGCCAGCAGTTACGTGGGGGGTACTGGGGCCAACGTCCTGACTTTC. J is TRBJ2-6 and V is TRBV6-2 or TRBV6-3; D is possibly TRBD2 (6 bases). Trimming shortened V by 2 bases and J by 2 bases, and 10 bases separated the two germline ends. CDR1 and CDR2 (germline): MNHEY, SVGEGT. This CDR3 is 16 amino acids long.

This clonotype has only a few counts. The chain has TRBV6-5 and TRBJ1-2; the D is unclear. V lost 2 bases to trimming and J lost 4 bases, with 5 bases between them. CDR3 length: 12 residues. The V gene's germline CDR1 is MNHEY and CDR2 SVGAGI. The CDR3 nucleotides read TGTGCCAGCAGTTACGGGTTCTATGGCTACACCTTC. Translation gives CASSYGFYGYTF.

This clonotype has a handful of counts. V usage is TRBV6-1 and J usage is TRBJ2-5; TRBD2 agrees at 7 bases. The V and J ends lost 6 bases and 4 bases, in that order; junction bases with no gene match: 11. There are 15 residues in the CDR3. Germline-derived CDR1 and CDR2 are MNHNS and SASEGT. DNA of the CDR3: TGTGCCAGCAGCGAATTCCGGGACTACGTAGAGACCCAGTACTTC. Its translation: CASSEFRDYVETQYF.

This clonotype was found a few times. The chain joins TRBV6-2 or TRBV6-3 to TRBJ2-1, with D tentatively TRBD1 (6 bases). This CDR3 is built from 17 residues. Trimming cost V 5 bases and J 4 bases, with 21 bases left between them. Germline V CDR1 and CDR2: MNHEY, SVGEGT. The CDR3 region has the DNA TGTGCCAGCAGTCGACTCGGTACAGGGTCTCGGTACAATGAGCAGTTCTTC. This sequence encodes CASSRLGTGSRYNEQFF.

The table lists this clonotype with a few counts. The chain is built from TRBV4-3 and TRBJ1-6; TRBD1 matches 9 bases. Germline V gene data show CDR1 as LGHNA and CDR2 as YSLEER. This CDR3 is 15 amino acids long. The junction had 6 bases not matched to a gene; V was cut back by 3 bases and J by 9 bases. The CDR3 is CASSQGTGHSSPLHF. The CDR3 coding sequence is TGCGCCAGCAGCCAGGGGACAGGGCATAGTTCACCCCTCCACTTT.

The gene calls are TRBV20-1 and TRBJ2-7; weak D call: TRBD2 (7 bases). The CDR3 has 13 residues. CDR1 DFQATT and CDR2 SNEGSKA come from the germline V gene (reference sequence). V was cut by 4 bases and J by 3 bases, with 13 bases left in between. DNA for the CDR3: TGCAGTGCTAAAGGGGGGGTCGACTACGAGCAGTACTTC. The encoded protein is CSAKGGVDYEQYF.

The rearrangement joins TRBV25-1 to TRBJ1-2; no definite D call. Germline CDR1 reads MGHDK; CDR2 reads SYGVNS. Trimming pared 4 bases from V and 0 bases from J, leaving 9 bases between. The CDR3 contains 14 residues. CDR3 in DNA: TGTGCCAGCAGTGTAGATCAAGCTAACTATGGCTACACCTTC. The encoded protein is CASSVDQANYGYTF.

This clonotype was observed a handful of times. The V gene is TRBV20-1, the J gene TRBJ2-3; tentatively, D is TRBD2 (6 bases). CDR1 is DFQATT, CDR2 SNEGSKA, per germline (reference sequence). Trimming cost V 5 bases and J 3 bases, with 18 bases left between them. The CDR3 covers 15 residues. The CDR3 here is CSAPPIAGRTDTQYF. The CDR3 nucleotides read TGCAGTGCTCCCCCAATCGCAGGGAGGACAGATACGCAGTATTTT.

The table lists this clonotype with many counts. V and J are TRBV10-3 and TRBJ1-1; tentative D call: TRBD1 (5 bases). CDR1 ENHRY and CDR2 SYGVKD come from the germline V gene. This CDR3 has 13 residues. V was trimmed by 6 bases and J by 7 bases, leaving 15 bases between them. The CDR3 region is CAIRGTGPREAFF. The CDR3, as DNA: TGTGCCATCAGGGGGACGGGGCCTCGTGAAGCTTTCTTT.

By sample share, this clonotype is medium-sized. V and J are TRBV6-2 or TRBV6-3 and TRBJ2-7; D gene uncertain. Trimming left V 6 bases short and J 2 bases short, with 11 bases between. CDR3 length: 13 amino acids. The germline CDR1 and CDR2 sequences are MNHEY and SVGEGT. The CDR3 nucleotides read TGTGCCAGCAGCACAGAAAGTCCCTACGAGCAGTACTTC. Encoded protein: CASSTESPYEQYF.

This clonotype was seen only a few times. The chain couples TRBV7-2 to TRBJ1-6, with 7 bases fitting TRBD1. Germline V lookup: CDR1 SGHTA, CDR2 FQGNSA. Unmatched junction bases numbered 7, after V lost 4 bases and J lost 10 bases. The CDR3 runs to 14 residues. The CDR3 DNA follows: TGTGCCAGCAGCTCAAGGGACAGACTATCACCCCTCCACTTT. It is translated as CASSSRDRLSPLHF.

This clonotype turned up a few times. The chain uses TRBV5-1 and TRBJ2-5; D gene uncertain. Deletions cut 9 bases from V and 5 bases from J, with 20 bases between. Germline CDR1 and CDR2: SGHRS and YFSETQ. This CDR3 contains 14 residues. The CDR3 nucleotides are TGCGCCACTCGATCTGGGTTTGCTGGTGAGACCCAGTACTTC. This gives the protein CATRSGFAGETQYF.

This clonotype was seen ten or more times. The chain couples TRBV6-1 to TRBJ2-3; 10 bases are a match to TRBD1. The CDR3 has 16 amino acids. CDR1 MNHNS and CDR2 SASEGT come from the germline V gene. Germline trimming cut 4 bases from V and 3 bases from J; bases unmatched to any gene: 7. The CDR3 region has the DNA TGTGCCAGCAGTGGACAGGGGGCCGTGGAAACAGATACGCAGTATTTT. As protein: CASSGQGAVETDTQYF.

This clonotype was detected ten times or more. An end of the junction does not agree with germline; a read error may underlie this. The rearrangement joins TRBV5-1 to TRBJ2-5, with D possibly being TRBD2 (5 bases). CDR3 size: 14 residues. Germline loops: CDR1 SGHRS, CDR2 YFSETQ. The CDR3 DNA follows: TGTGCCAGCAGCTTAGCCGCGGGCCAAGAGACCCAGTACTTC. It specifies CASSLAAGQETQYF.

This clonotype appeared many times. The chain uses TRBV4-3 and TRBJ1-2; D ambiguous. This CDR3 is 15 amino acids long. V was trimmed by 0 bases and J by 3 bases, leaving 11 bases between them. Germline loops: CDR1 LGHNA, CDR2 YSLEER. DNA of the CDR3: TGCGCCAGCAGCCAAGACGTTGGGATCTACTATGGCTACACCTTC. Translation: CASSQDVGIYYGYTF.

This clonotype was detected a few times. This chain uses TRBV5-1 with TRBJ1-2; weak D call: TRBD1 (6 bases). This CDR3 contains 15 residues. Trimming removed 0 bases from V and 0 bases from J, with 9 bases in between. Germline-derived CDR1 and CDR2 are SGHRS and YFSETQ. The CDR3 sequence is CASSLAGATNYGYTF. DNA of the CDR3: TGCGCCAGCAGCTTGGCAGGGGCTACTAACTATGGCTACACCTTC. The whole variable domain, remainder taken from reference TRBV5-1 and TRBJ1-2, is KAGVTQTPRYLIKTRGQQVTLSCSPISGHRSVSWYQQTPGQGLQFLFEYFSETQRNKGNFPGRFSGRQFSNSRSEMNVSTLELGDSALYLCASSLAGATNYGYTFGSGTRLTVV.

The chain employs TRBV6-2 or TRBV6-3 and TRBJ1-6; D remains unclear. This CDR3 has 13 amino acids. V was pared by 6 bases and J by 7 bases, with 10 bases between. Germline-derived CDR1 and CDR2 are MNHEY and SVGEGT. The CDR3 protein is CASRFPSNSPLHF. CDR3 coding DNA: TGTGCCAGCAGGTTTCCGTCAAATTCACCCCTCCACTTT.

This clonotype was observed many times. The chain couples TRBV2 to TRBJ2-1; D is perhaps TRBD2 (5 bases). CDR3 length: 16 residues. CDR1 is SNHLY and CDR2 is FYNNEI in the germline V gene. V was pared by 11 bases and J by 1 base, with 21 bases between. The CDR3 protein is CAGSAWLAGSYNEQFF. CDR3 bases: TGTGCCGGAAGTGCTTGGCTAGCTGGGTCCTACAATGAGCAGTTCTTC.

This clonotype has at least ten counts. The CDR3 sequence is CSVPGTGGQETQYF. CDR3 sequence (DNA): TGCAGCGTTCCCGGGACAGGGGGCCAAGAGACCCAGTACTTC. J is TRBJ2-5 and V is TRBV29-1, with 11 bases that match TRBD1. From germline, CDR1 is SQVTM and CDR2 ANQGSEA. The CDR3 contains 14 residues. After removal of 5 bases from V and 1 base from J, the junction contained 3 bases not matched to a gene.

This clonotype was seen repeatedly, ten times or more. The chain is built from TRBV7-9 and TRBJ2-7, with 7 bases aligning to TRBD2. With V trimmed by 3 bases and J by 2 bases, 1 base remained unmatched. Germline assignment: CDR1 SEHNR and CDR2 FQNEAQ (reference sequence). CDR3 size: 13 residues. The CDR3 nucleotides are TGTGCCAGCAGCTTCGGACTAGCCTACGAGCAGTACTTC. It is translated as CASSFGLAYEQYF.

This clonotype was seen many times. The chain employs TRBV12-3 or TRBV12-4 and TRBJ1-6; 7 bases map to TRBD1. V shed 7 bases, J shed 7 bases, and the junction held 7 bases outside the gene matches. The CDR3 sequence is 14 residues long. DNA of the CDR3: TGTGCCAGCACCCCGGGACAGCTAAATTCACCCCTCCACTTT. Translation: CASTPGQLNSPLHF.

Turning to this clonotype: The germline gene is not matched at one end of the junction; a read error may be the cause. The rearrangement links TRBV7-8 to TRBJ2-1, with a tentative D call TRBD2 (6 bases). The germline V gene encodes CDR1 SGHVS and CDR2 FQNEAQ. The CDR3 has 11 residues. The CDR3 sequence: CASSLRRGMYF. CDR3 nucleotides: TGTGCCAGCAGCTTAAGGAGGGGAATGTACTTC.